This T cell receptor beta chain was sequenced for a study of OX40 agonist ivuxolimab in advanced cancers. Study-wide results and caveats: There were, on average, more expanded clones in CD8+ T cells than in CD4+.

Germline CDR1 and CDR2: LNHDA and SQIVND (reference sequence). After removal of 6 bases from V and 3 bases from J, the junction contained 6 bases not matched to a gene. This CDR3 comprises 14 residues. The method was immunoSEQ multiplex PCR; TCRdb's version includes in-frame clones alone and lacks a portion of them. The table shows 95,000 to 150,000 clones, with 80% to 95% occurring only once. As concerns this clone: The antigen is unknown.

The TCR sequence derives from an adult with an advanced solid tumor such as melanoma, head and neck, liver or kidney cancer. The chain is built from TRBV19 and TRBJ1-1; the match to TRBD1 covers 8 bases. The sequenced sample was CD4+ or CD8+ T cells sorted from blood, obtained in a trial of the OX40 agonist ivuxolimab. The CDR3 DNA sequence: TGTGCCAGTAGCCCCCAGGACAGGGACACTGAAGCTTTCTTT. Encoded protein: CASSPQDRDTEAFF.